The 28 T cell receptor beta chains below come from one sample, sequenced in a study of T cell changes during pregnancy in multiple sclerosis. Libraries were prepared by immunoSEQ multiplex PCR; TCRdb keeps only in-frame clonotypes and omits some of them. The repertoire holds about 51,000 clones, with 85% to 95% as singletons. Sample: CD4+ T cells from peripheral blood mononuclear cells, taken in the second trimester of pregnancy. These receptors came from a female donor with multiple sclerosis, enrolled in a pregnancy study.

The gene calls are TRBV7-2 and TRBJ1-1, with unresolved D. Germline CDR1 and CDR2: SGHTA and FQGNSA. The CDR3 extends over 15 amino acids. Trimming shortened V by 2 bases and J by 1 base, and 11 bases separated the two germline ends. This CDR3 reads CASSLSRGTNTEAFF. CDR3 nucleotides: TGTGCCAGCAGCTTATCCCGGGGAACGAACACTGAAGCTTTCTTT.

The chain is built from TRBV2 and TRBJ2-7; 9 bases are shared with TRBD2. The junction had 8 bases not matched to a gene; V was cut back by 7 bases and J by 7 bases. CDR1 is SNHLY and CDR2 is FYNNEI in the germline V gene. There are 13 residues in the CDR3. The DNA for the CDR3 is TGTGCCAGCACCCCTAGCGGGGTGGGAGAGCAGTACTTC. Protein: CASTPSGVGEQYF. The whole variable domain, remainder taken from reference TRBV2 and TRBJ2-7, is EPEVTQTPSHQVTQMGQEVILRCVPISNHLYFYWYRQILGQKVEFLVSFYNNEISEKSEIFDDQFSVERPDGSNFTLKIRSTKLEDSAMYFCASTPSGVGEQYFGPGTRLTVT.

This chain uses TRBV27 with TRBJ1-2; 10 bases map to TRBD1. CDR1 and CDR2 (germline): MNHEY, SMNVEV (reference sequence). V shed 6 bases, J shed 3 bases, and the junction held 4 bases outside the gene matches. The length of the CDR3 is 14 residues. The CDR3, as DNA: TGTGCCAGCAGCCCCGGGACAGGGGACTATGGCTACACCTTC. This sequence encodes CASSPGTGDYGYTF.

This clone was seen only once. The chain uses TRBV5-6 and TRBJ1-5; 8 bases fit TRBD1. Germline trimming cut 4 bases from V and 5 bases from J; bases unmatched to any gene: 5. Germline lookup yields CDR1 SGHDT and CDR2 YYEEEE. The CDR3 sequence is 14 residues long. The CDR3 loop reads CASSRTGLDQPQHF. The CDR3 nucleotides read TGTGCCAGCAGCAGGACAGGGTTAGATCAGCCCCAGCATTTT.

The genes are TRBV2 and TRBJ2-2, with D unclear. CDR1 is SNHLY and CDR2 is FYNNEI in the germline V gene. The CDR3 extends over 15 amino acids. Trimming shortened V by 6 bases and J by 0 bases, and 11 bases separated the two germline ends. The CDR3 protein is CASSEQAANTGELFF. The CDR3 DNA sequence: TGTGCCAGCAGCGAGCAGGCCGCGAACACCGGGGAGCTGTTTTTT.

This chain joins TRBV6-5 and TRBJ1-1; D is unresolved. There are 14 residues in the CDR3. The germline V gene encodes CDR1 MNHEY and CDR2 SVGAGI. Trimming shortened V by 0 bases and J by 0 bases, and 5 bases separated the two germline ends. The DNA of the CDR3 is TGTGCCAGCAGTTACTCAGCACTGAACACTGAAGCTTTCTTT. This sequence encodes CASSYSALNTEAFF.

The chain carries TRBV7-2 and TRBJ2-5, with TRBD1 matching 8 bases. Germline trimming cut 5 bases from V and 4 bases from J; bases unmatched to any gene: 9. The CDR3 totals 15 residues. CDR1 SGHTA and CDR2 FQGNSA come from the germline V gene. The CDR3 loop is CASSIDRGLSETQYF. DNA of the CDR3: TGTGCCAGCAGCATTGACAGGGGACTCTCAGAGACCCAGTACTTC.

This chain's CDR3 is CASSITGAVGDTQYF. CDR3 nucleotides: TGTGCCAGCAGCATAACAGGGGCGGTGGGGGATACGCAGTATTTT. This sequence joins TRBV7-9 and TRBJ2-3, with 7 nucleotides matching TRBD1. Germline V CDR1 and CDR2: SEHNR, FQNEAQ (reference sequence). V lost 5 bases, J lost 6 bases, and 11 bases stayed unmatched. This CDR3 is built from 15 residues.

The gene calls are TRBV5-8 and TRBJ1-5; 8 nucleotides match TRBD1. The CDR3 spans 15 residues. Trimming at V came to 4 bases and at J to 0 bases, leaving 3 bases not matched to a gene. From germline, CDR1 is SGHTS and CDR2 YDEGEE. CDR3 sequence (DNA): TGTGCCAGCAGCCCGACAGGGGATAGCAATCAGCCCCAGCATTTT. Translation gives CASSPTGDSNQPQHF.

The chain couples TRBV18 to TRBJ2-7; 10 bases are shared with TRBD2. The CDR3 totals 15 residues. Losses at the gene ends were 5 bases for V and 4 bases for J; bases not matched to a gene: 8. Germline CDR1 and CDR2: KGHSH and LQKENI. CDR3 region: CASSSLAGDGYEQYF. In DNA, the CDR3 is TGTGCCAGCTCAAGTCTAGCGGGGGATGGATACGAGCAGTACTTC.

The chain carries TRBV30 and TRBJ2-5, with 8 bases identical to TRBD2. The CDR3 length is 16 residues. V was clipped by 2 bases and J by 4 bases; unmatched bases: 12. Germline lookup yields CDR1 GTSNPN and CDR2 SVGIG (reference sequence). The CDR3 DNA follows: TGTGCCTGGAGTCCGCCAGCGGGGGCAGGTAGAGAGACCCAGTACTTC. It encodes CAWSPPAGAGRETQYF.

The gene calls are TRBV30 and TRBJ2-2; D may be TRBD1 (5 bases). Germline V gives CDR1 GTSNPN, CDR2 SVGIG (reference sequence). V was cut by 2 bases and J by 4 bases, with 8 bases left in between. The CDR3 consists of 13 residues. The CDR3 bases are TGTGCCTGGAGTAGGGGCAGCACCGGGGAGCTGTTTTTT. Translation gives CAWSRGSTGELFF.

V gene TRBV25-1 combines with J gene TRBJ1-2; 9 positions match TRBD1. Germline V CDR1 and CDR2: MGHDK, SYGVNS. Unmatched junction bases numbered 6, after V lost 6 bases and J lost 7 bases. The CDR3 is 13 amino acids. The chain's CDR3 is CASSPRQGGGYTF. The CDR3 bases are TGTGCCAGCAGCCCCAGACAGGGGGGTGGCTACACCTTC.

This chain links TRBV4-2 with TRBJ1-2, with D uncertain. The CDR3 covers 15 residues. Germline lookup yields CDR1 LGHNA and CDR2 YNFKEQ. V shed 0 bases and J shed 4 bases, with 12 bases lying between them. Here the CDR3 reads CASSQDSRNPYGYTF. The CDR3, as DNA: TGTGCCAGCAGCCAAGATTCCAGGAACCCCTATGGCTACACCTTC.

The chain couples TRBV15 to TRBJ2-7; D is perhaps TRBD2 (5 bases). The CDR3 spans 17 residues. Per germline, CDR1 LNHNV and CDR2 YYDKDF (reference sequence). V lost 0 bases, J lost 6 bases, and 21 bases lay in between. CDR3: CATSRDPRLPVAGEQYF. The CDR3 coding sequence is TGTGCCACCAGCAGAGATCCCCGCCTCCCGGTCGCGGGCGAGCAGTACTTC.

This sequence joins TRBV18 and TRBJ1-6, with D possibly matching TRBD1 (6 bases). CDR3 length equals 14 residues. Per germline, CDR1 KGHSH and CDR2 LQKENI. V was shortened by 2 bases and J by 11 bases, with 13 bases between the two germline ends. The CDR3 loop reads CASSPSRGDPPLHF. The CDR3 coding sequence is TGTGCCAGCTCACCATCCAGGGGTGACCCACCCCTCCACTTT.

This clone was observed a handful of times. The chain uses TRBV5-6 and TRBJ2-7, with D unclear. Germline V CDR1 and CDR2: SGHDT, YYEEEE. CDR3 size: 13 residues. Trimming removed 2 bases from V and 1 base from J, with 7 bases in between. Here the CDR3 reads CASSFGVSYEQYF. CDR3 in DNA: TGTGCCAGCAGCTTTGGAGTTTCCTACGAGCAGTACTTC.

V and J are TRBV10-3 and TRBJ1-2; a weak D match, TRBD1 (6 bases). V lost 6 bases, J lost 6 bases, and 20 bases lay in between. Germline CDR1 reads ENHRY; CDR2 reads SYGVKD. The CDR3 has 15 amino acids. Here the CDR3 DNA reads TGTGCCATCAGCGGGAATCAGGGGTCAACCCATGGCTACACCTTC. It codes for CAISGNQGSTHGYTF.

The chain is built from TRBV18 and TRBJ2-7; D gene uncertain. CDR3 length: 14 amino acids. V lost 0 bases and J lost 6, with 12 bases in between. Per the germline V gene, CDR1 is KGHSH and CDR2 is LQKENI. The CDR3 coding sequence is TGTGCCAGCTCACCACCGTCTGCTAGTTTCGAGCAGTACTTC. Its translation: CASSPPSASFEQYF.

The V gene is TRBV2, the J gene TRBJ2-7, with D possibly TRBD1 on 6 matching bases. This CDR3 has 12 amino acids. The V end lost 6 bases, the J end lost 3 bases, and 9 bases lay between the germline ends. The germline CDR1 and CDR2 sequences are SNHLY and FYNNEI. CDR3 in amino acids: CASRGHLYEQYF. As DNA, the CDR3 is TGTGCCAGCAGGGGACACCTCTACGAGCAGTACTTC.

The chain links TRBV4-3 to TRBJ1-2, with 8 bases fitting TRBD1. CDR3 length equals 16 residues. The V and J ends lost 3 bases and 1 base, in that order; junction bases with no gene match: 7. Looked up from germline, CDR1 is LGHNA and CDR2 is YSLEER. In nucleotides, the CDR3 is TGCGCCAGCAGCCACGATAGGACAGGGCTTAACTATGGCTACACCTTC. Amino acids: CASSHDRTGLNYGYTF.

The chain carries TRBV2 and TRBJ1-2; TRBD1 aligns across 9 bases. The V gene end was trimmed by 7 bases and the J gene end by 6 bases; junction bases not matched to a gene: 9. From germline, CDR1 is SNHLY and CDR2 FYNNEI. The length of the CDR3 is 14 residues. The CDR3, as DNA: TGTGCCAGCATTCGCGTACAGGGGGCCGATGGCTACACCTTC. It is translated as CASIRVQGADGYTF.

The chain couples TRBV5-5 to TRBJ1-1; no definite D call. V lost 5 bases and J 3 bases, leaving 14 bases between the germline ends. Germline CDR1 reads SGHKS; CDR2 reads YYEKEE (reference sequence). The CDR3 has 14 residues. CDR3 amino acids: CASSMGGVDTEAFF. The CDR3 DNA is TGTGCCAGCAGTATGGGCGGGGTAGACACTGAAGCTTTCTTT.

This chain uses TRBV7-2 with TRBJ2-6, with 8 positions matching TRBD1. The trim removed 3 bases at V and 0 bases at J, leaving 1 base unmatched. The length of the CDR3 is 16 residues. Germline CDR1 reads SGHTA; CDR2 reads FQGNSA. The CDR3 sequence is CASSLGTGSGANVLTF. The CDR3 DNA reads as TGTGCCAGCAGCTTGGGGACAGGCTCTGGGGCCAACGTCCTGACTTTC.

This chain links TRBV5-6 with TRBJ2-1; a possible D gene is TRBD1 (6 bases). CDR3 size: 14 residues. Germline loops: CDR1 SGHDT, CDR2 YYEEEE. Trimming cost V 6 bases and J 5 bases, with 15 bases left between them. CDR3 protein: CASTLDRPNNEQFF. The CDR3 DNA sequence: TGTGCCAGCACCCTAGACAGGCCTAACAATGAGCAGTTCTTC.

The gene calls are TRBV7-8 and TRBJ1-1; no clear D gene. Germline-derived CDR1 and CDR2 are SGHVS and FQNEAQ. V was trimmed by 3 bases and J by 13 bases, leaving 21 bases between them. CDR3 length: 14 amino acids. As DNA, the CDR3 is TGTGCCAGCAGCTTTCGCGGTGGTGCGGGAAACGGTTTCTTT. This sequence encodes CASSFRGGAGNGFF. The full variable domain, rest sourced from reference TRBV7-8 and TRBJ1-1, is GAGVSQSPRYKVAKRGQDVALRCDPISGHVSLFWYQQALGQGPEFLTYFQNEAQLDKSGLPSDRFFAERPEGSVSTLKIQRTQQEDSAVYLCASSFRGGAGNGFFGQGTRLTVV.

This rearrangement joins TRBV18 to TRBJ2-7; perhaps TRBD2 as D (5 bases). The CDR3 loop spans 15 amino acids. The germline V gene encodes CDR1 KGHSH and CDR2 LQKENI. The V and J ends lost 6 bases and 0 bases respectively, with 15 bases between them. CDR3: CASSTRAASSYEQYF. CDR3 sequence (DNA): TGTGCCAGCTCGACCCGAGCGGCGAGCTCCTACGAGCAGTACTTC.

The chain carries TRBV10-3 and TRBJ1-2; D might be TRBD1 (6 bases). The germline gives CDR1 ENHRY, CDR2 SYGVKD. Trimming shortened V by 6 bases and J by 2 bases, and 13 bases separated the two germline ends. This CDR3 is built from 14 residues. The DNA for the CDR3 is TGTGCCATCAGAGAAGACAGGATGAACTATGGCTACACCTTC. It is translated as CAIREDRMNYGYTF.